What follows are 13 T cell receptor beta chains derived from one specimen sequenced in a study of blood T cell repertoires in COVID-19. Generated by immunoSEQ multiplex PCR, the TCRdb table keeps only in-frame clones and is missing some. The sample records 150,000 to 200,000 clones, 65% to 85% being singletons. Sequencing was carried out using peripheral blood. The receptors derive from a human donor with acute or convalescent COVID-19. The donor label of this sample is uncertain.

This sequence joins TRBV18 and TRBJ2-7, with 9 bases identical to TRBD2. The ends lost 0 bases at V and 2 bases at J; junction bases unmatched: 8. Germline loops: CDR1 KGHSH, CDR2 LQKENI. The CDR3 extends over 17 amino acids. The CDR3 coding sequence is TGTGCCAGCTCACCACCCTCCCGTAGCGGGGGCACCTACGAGCAGTACTTC. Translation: CASSPPSRSGGTYEQYF.

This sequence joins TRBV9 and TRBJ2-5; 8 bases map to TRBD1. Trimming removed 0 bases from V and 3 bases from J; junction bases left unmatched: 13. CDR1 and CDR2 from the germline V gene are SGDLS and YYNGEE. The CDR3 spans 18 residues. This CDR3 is CASSVEARGQRVEETQYF. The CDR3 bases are TGTGCCAGCAGCGTAGAGGCCAGGGGGCAAAGGGTTGAAGAGACCCAGTACTTC. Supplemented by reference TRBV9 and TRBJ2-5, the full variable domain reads DSGVTQTPKHLITATGQRVTLRCSPRSGDLSVYWYQQSLDQGLQFLIQYYNGEERAKGNILERFSAQQFPDLHSELNLSSLELGDSALYFCASSVEARGQRVEETQYFGPGTRLLVL.

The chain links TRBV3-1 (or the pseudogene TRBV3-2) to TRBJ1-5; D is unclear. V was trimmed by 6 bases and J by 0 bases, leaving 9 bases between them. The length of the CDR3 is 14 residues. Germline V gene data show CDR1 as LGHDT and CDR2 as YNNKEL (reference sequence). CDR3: CASRGRDSNQPQHF. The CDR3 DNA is TGTGCCAGCAGGGGGAGAGATAGCAATCAGCCCCAGCATTTT.

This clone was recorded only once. CDR3 coding DNA: TGTGCCAGCTCACCCTTTAGCCTCTCCGGGGGGAATGAGCAGTTCTTC. Its protein product is CASSPFSLSGGNEQFF. The chain carries TRBV18 and TRBJ2-1; TRBD2 agrees at 7 bases. Germline V gene sequence: CDR1 KGHSH, CDR2 LQKENI. The ends lost 3 bases at V and 7 bases at J; junction bases unmatched: 12. The CDR3 covers 16 residues.

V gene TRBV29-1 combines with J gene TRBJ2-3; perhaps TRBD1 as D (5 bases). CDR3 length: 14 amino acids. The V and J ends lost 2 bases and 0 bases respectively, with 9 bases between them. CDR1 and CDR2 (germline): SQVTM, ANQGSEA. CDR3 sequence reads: CSVEKGSSTDTQYF. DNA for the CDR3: TGCAGCGTTGAAAAGGGGTCCAGCACAGATACGCAGTATTTT.

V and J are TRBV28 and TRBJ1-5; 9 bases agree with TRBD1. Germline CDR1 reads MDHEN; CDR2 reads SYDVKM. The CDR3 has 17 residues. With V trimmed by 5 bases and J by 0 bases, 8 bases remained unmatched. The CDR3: CASSTGQGAVSNQPQHF. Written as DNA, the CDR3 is TGTGCCAGCAGTACGGGACAGGGCGCTGTTAGCAATCAGCCCCAGCATTTT.

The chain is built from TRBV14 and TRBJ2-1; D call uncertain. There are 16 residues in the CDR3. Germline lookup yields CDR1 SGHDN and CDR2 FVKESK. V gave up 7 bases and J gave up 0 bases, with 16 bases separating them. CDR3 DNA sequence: TGTGCCAGCAACTCGGAAAGACTTTCCTCCTACAATGAGCAGTTCTTC. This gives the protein CASNSERLSSYNEQFF.

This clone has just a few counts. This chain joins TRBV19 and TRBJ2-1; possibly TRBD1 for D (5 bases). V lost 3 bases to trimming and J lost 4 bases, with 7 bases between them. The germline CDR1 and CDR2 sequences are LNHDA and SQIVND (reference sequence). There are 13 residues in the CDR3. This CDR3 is CASSMGPYNEQFF. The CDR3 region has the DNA TGTGCCAGTAGTATGGGGCCTTACAATGAGCAGTTCTTC.

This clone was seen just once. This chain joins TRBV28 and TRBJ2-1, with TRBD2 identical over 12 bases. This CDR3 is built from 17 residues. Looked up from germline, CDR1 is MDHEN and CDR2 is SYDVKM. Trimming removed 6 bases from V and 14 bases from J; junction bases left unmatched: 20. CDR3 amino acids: CASRSTRTGGLAGNEFF. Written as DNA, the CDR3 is TGTGCCAGCAGGTCCACCCGGACGGGCGGACTAGCGGGGAATGAGTTCTTC. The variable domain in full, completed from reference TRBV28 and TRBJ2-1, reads DVKVTQSSRYLVKRTGEKVFLECVQDMDHENMFWYRQDPGLGLRLIYFSYDVKMKEKGDIPEGYSVSREKKERFSLILESASTNQTSMYLCASRSTRTGGLAGNEFFGPGTRLTVL.

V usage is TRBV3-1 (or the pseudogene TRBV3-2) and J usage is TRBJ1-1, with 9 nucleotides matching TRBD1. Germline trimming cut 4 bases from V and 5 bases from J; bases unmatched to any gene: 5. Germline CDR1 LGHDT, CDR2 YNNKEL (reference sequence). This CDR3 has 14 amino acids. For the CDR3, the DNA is TGTGCCAGCAGCCCAACAGGGGGCAGGACTGAAGCTTTCTTT. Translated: CASSPTGGRTEAFF.

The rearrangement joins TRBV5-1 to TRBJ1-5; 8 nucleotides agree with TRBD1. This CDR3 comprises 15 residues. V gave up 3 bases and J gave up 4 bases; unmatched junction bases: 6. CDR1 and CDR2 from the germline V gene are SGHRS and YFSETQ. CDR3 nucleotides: TGCGCCAGCAGCTCCGACGGACAGGGAAATCAGCCCCAGCATTTT. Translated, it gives CASSSDGQGNQPQHF.

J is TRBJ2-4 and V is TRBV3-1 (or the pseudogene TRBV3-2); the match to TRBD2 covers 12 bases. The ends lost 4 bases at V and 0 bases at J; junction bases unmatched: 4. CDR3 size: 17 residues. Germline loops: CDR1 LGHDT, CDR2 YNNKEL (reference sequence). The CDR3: CASSRTSGDLAKNIQYF. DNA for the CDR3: TGTGCCAGCAGCCGGACTAGCGGGGACCTAGCCAAAAACATTCAGTACTTC.

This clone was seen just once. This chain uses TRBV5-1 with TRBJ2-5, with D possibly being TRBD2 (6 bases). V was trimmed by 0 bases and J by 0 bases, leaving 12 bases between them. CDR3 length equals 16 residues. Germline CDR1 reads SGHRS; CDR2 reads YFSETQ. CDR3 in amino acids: CASSLGPGEDQETQYF. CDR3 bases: TGCGCCAGCAGCTTGGGTCCGGGAGAGGACCAAGAGACCCAGTACTTC.